The entry that follows covers one T cell receptor (beta chain) sequence. No cognate antigen has been identified for it. Nothing much larger sits one base from this clone, and base qualities are not available. The run used an Illumina NovaSeq 6000. TCRalpha and TCRbeta cDNA libraries were built by 5'RACE with constant-segment primers, adding sample barcodes and unique molecular identifiers. Trizol reagent was used to extract RNA from every sample. Library amplification was performed in two PCR steps, and a second sample barcode and Illumina TruSeq adapters were introduced in the second step. Sequencing of the libraries was done on an Illumina NovaSeq, producing 2 x 150 bp paired-end reads. The authors processed their data as follows. Reads were demultiplexed and collapsed into UMI-guided consensus sequences with migec v1.2.7. Using mixcr v2.1.11, the UMI consensuses were aligned to TRA and TRB V and J templates and assembled into clonotypes. A clonotype was counted as expanded or contracted only when both edgeR and NoisET called the clonotype significant, with the noise models trained on biological replicates. edgeR calls used a false discovery rate-adjusted p below 0.01 and a log2 fold-change threshold of 1. As an exploratory analysis of dynamics, max-normalized trajectories of the 1000 most abundant clonotypes were examined by PCA with hierarchical clustering. Separately sequenced CD4+ and CD8+ repertoires were used to assign the CD4 or CD8 phenotype of responding clones. TCRdb handled the public reads itself, with Q25 trimming in fastp and clone calling in MiXCR, and kept productive beta chains. Entries that share a CDR3 protein sequence are merged under the most common genes and DNA. TCRdb assigned the V and J calls; the authors' analysis was not used. The sample records fewer than 50,000 distinct CDR3 sequences, 12% of which are singletons. The ten largest clones take up approximately 24% of the sample.

The data originate from a study of T-cell memory formation after mild COVID-19 (dated by TCRdb to about 2021). For context, the study as a whole: TCR sequence clusters from the two donors were largely donor specific. Longitudinal TCRalpha and TCRbeta repertoire sequencing tracked T-cell clones expanding and contracting after mild COVID-19 in a couple of donors. The cohort comprised two young, previously healthy adult volunteers, one female and one male.

CDR1 and CDR2 are drawn from the germline V gene (reference sequence): SEHNR, FQNEAQ. The CDR3 runs 17 residues from the cysteine to the phenylalanine. Only the CDR3 DNA is retained, 51 bases long and in frame from the first base. The germline V and J ends show losses of 6 bases and 3 bases respectively, and no gene match explains 12 bases of the junction. What the work shows at the level of the full study, not this receptor alone: SARS-CoV-2 specificity of the second-wave clones peaking on day 37 was not confirmed. From day 15 to 85, contracting clones showed balanced CD4/CD8 phenotypes, whereas a second wave of clones that expanded from day 15 to 37 leaned towards CD4+. Some responding clones were detected in pre-infection memory, which suggested that pre-existing cross-reactive memory T cells had joined the SARS-CoV-2 response. The study covered only two mild cases, and larger cohorts including severe cases with pre-infection samples were considered necessary. Contracting CD4+ clones turned up mainly in the CM and EM memory subsets, whereas EMRA was where CD8+ clones were enriched.

Ficoll-Paque density gradient centrifugation was used to isolate PBMCs. This chain is built from TRBV7-9 and TRBJ2-7; TRBD2 lines up with 12 middle nucleotides. Material for sequencing was PBMCs or a T cell subset sorted from them (not recorded which). The TCR sequence derives from a man between 18 and 29 years old who had mild COVID-19 (a few samples of this study predate the infection). The sample titles of this study are shuffled in the database, so cell type and time point are left out; the donor was told from shared clones. The DNA is TGTGCCAGCAGGTCAACTAGCGGGGGGATCCTACTCTACGAGCAGTACTTC. This sequence encodes CASRSTSGGILLYEQYF.